Presented here are 15 T cell receptor beta chains from one specimen sequenced in a study of T-cell memory formation after mild COVID-19. TCRdb re-derived calls from the 5' RACE reads in MiXCR, one entry per CDR3 protein. The sample has fewer than 300,000 distinct CDR3 sequences, around 17% seen once. The specimen was PBMCs or a T cell subset sorted from them (not recorded which). The receptors shown here come from a man aged 18 to 30 who had mild COVID-19 (a few samples of this study predate the infection). Cell type and time point are not known.

This clonotype has just a few counts. The chain couples TRBV12-3 or TRBV12-4 to TRBJ1-5, with no clear D. The CDR3 has 15 residues. V was trimmed by 3 bases and J by 4 bases, leaving 13 bases between them. The CDR3 loop is CASSFSGFSNQPQHF. The CDR3 DNA is TGTGCCAGCAGTTTCTCCGGATTCTCTAATCAGCCCCAGCATTTT.

This clonotype showed up just a few times. V and J are TRBV7-8 and TRBJ2-7, with a tentative D call TRBD2 (6 bases). The CDR3 consists of 13 residues. CDR1 SGHVS and CDR2 FQNEAQ come from the germline V gene. Trimming took off 3 bases at V and 6 bases at J, with 12 bases between the two ends. Written as DNA, the CDR3 is TGTGCCAGCAGCTTCGGGGGTTTGAGCGAGCAGTACTTC. Its translation is CASSFGGLSEQYF.

The rearrangement joins TRBV20-1 to TRBJ1-1, with unresolved D. The CDR3 has 13 amino acids. CDR1 is DFQATT, CDR2 SNEGSKA, per germline (reference sequence). The ends were cut back, 0 bases at V and 1 base at J, with 6 bases in the middle. Here the CDR3 reads CSARDMGNTEAFF. The CDR3 bases are TGCAGTGCTAGAGATATGGGGAACACTGAAGCTTTCTTT.

The rearrangement links TRBV4-1 to TRBJ2-5; 7 nucleotides match TRBD2. Germline trimming cut 4 bases from V and 1 base from J; bases unmatched to any gene: 6. The CDR3 length is 15 residues. CDR1 MGHRA and CDR2 YSYEKL come from the germline V gene. CDR3 region: CASSPTGGGQETQYF. The CDR3 bases are TGCGCCAGCAGCCCCACGGGAGGCGGCCAAGAGACCCAGTACTTC.

This clonotype has only a few counts. The gene calls are TRBV5-1 and TRBJ1-1; possibly TRBD1 for D (6 bases). The CDR3 loop spans 14 amino acids. V lost 4 bases, J lost 2 bases, and 12 bases lay in between. Germline V CDR1 and CDR2: SGHRS, YFSETQ. CDR3 coding DNA: TGCGCCAGCAGCCAAGGACAGCTCAACACTGAAGCTTTCTTT. Translation gives CASSQGQLNTEAFF.

V gene TRBV7-9 combines with J gene TRBJ2-5; D is undetermined. The germline gives CDR1 SEHNR, CDR2 FQNEAQ (reference sequence). The CDR3 has 13 residues. The V and J ends lost 8 bases and 7 bases respectively, with 17 bases between them. The CDR3 DNA reads as TGTGCCAGCCGCGATCTACAGCGAGGGACCCAGTACTTC. The encoded protein is CASRDLQRGTQYF.

This clonotype was detected ten times or more. This chain joins TRBV5-1 and TRBJ2-4, with no clear D. The CDR3 totals 14 residues. Trimming took 0 bases from V and 0 from J, leaving 4 bases between them. Germline CDR1 and CDR2: SGHRS and YFSETQ. CDR3 sequence reads: CASSLGLAKNIQYF. The CDR3 DNA reads TGCGCCAGCAGCTTGGGCCTAGCCAAAAACATTCAGTACTTC.

Worth noting for this clonotype: One end of the junction varies from germline; a read error may be responsible. The rearrangement links TRBV20-1 to TRBJ2-3; 8 bases align to TRBD2. Per the germline V gene, CDR1 is DFQATT and CDR2 is SNEGSKA (reference sequence). The CDR3 is 14 residues long. CDR3 coding DNA: TGCAGTGCTTACCCGGGACTAGGAATTCGTACGCAGTATTTC. This translates into CSAYPGLGIRTQYF.

The chain recombines TRBV4-1 with TRBJ2-7, with 8 bases lining up with TRBD1. The CDR3 sequence is 14 residues long. CDR1 and CDR2 (germline): MGHRA, YSYEKL. J was trimmed by 3 bases and V by 4 bases; bases with no gene match: 5. The CDR3 DNA reads TGCGCCAGCAGCCCCCGACAGGGGAGCTACGAGCAGTACTTC. Translating gives CASSPRQGSYEQYF.

This clonotype appeared once. The rearrangement links TRBV6-2 or TRBV6-3 to TRBJ1-1; weak D call: TRBD1 (5 bases). V was clipped by 2 bases and J by 6 bases, with 16 bases between them. CDR3 length: 15 amino acids. Germline assignment: CDR1 MNHEY and CDR2 SVGEGT. The CDR3 here is CASSYMTAAKAEAFF. The CDR3 nucleotides read TGTGCCAGCAGTTACATGACAGCGGCGAAGGCTGAAGCTTTCTTT.

This clonotype came up many times. The J gene is TRBJ2-3, the V gene TRBV5-6, with 9 bases aligning to TRBD2. After removal of 6 bases from V and 2 bases from J, the junction contained 10 bases not matched to a gene. The CDR3 is made up of 16 amino acids. From germline, CDR1 is SGHDT and CDR2 YYEEEE. The CDR3 protein is CASTLGERGATDTQYF. Written as DNA, the CDR3 is TGTGCCAGCACCCTGGGGGAGCGGGGGGCCACAGATACGCAGTATTTT.

Only a few counts were recorded for this clonotype. The chain carries TRBV5-1 and TRBJ1-6, with D unresolved. The CDR3 is made up of 15 amino acids. Trimming cost V 6 bases and J 7 bases, with 17 bases left between them. CDR1 SGHRS and CDR2 YFSETQ come from the germline V gene. CDR3 DNA sequence: TGCGCCAGCACTGGGCAGGTCGGAGAGAATTCACCCCTCCACTTT. Translation: CASTGQVGENSPLHF.

The J gene is TRBJ2-1, the V gene TRBV28; 9 nucleotides match TRBD1. J lost 6 bases, V lost 3 bases, and 6 bases had no gene match. The germline V gene encodes CDR1 MDHEN and CDR2 SYDVKM. This CDR3 contains 15 residues. The CDR3 loop reads CASSFGTGLGNEQFF. The CDR3 DNA reads TGTGCCAGCAGTTTCGGGACAGGGCTCGGCAATGAGCAGTTCTTC.

This chain joins TRBV6-6 and TRBJ1-2, with D hard to call. The CDR3 loop spans 15 amino acids. Germline V lookup: CDR1 MNHNY, CDR2 SVGAGI (reference sequence). The V end was cut by 2 bases, the J end by 4 bases, with 14 bases between. CDR3 nucleotides: TGTGCCAGCAGTTACGTAGTCTTACCAACCTATGGCTACACCTTC. Translation gives CASSYVVLPTYGYTF.

CDR3 sequence: CASSAGASVADTQYF. CDR3 nucleotides: TGCGCCAGCAGTGCGGGGGCCTCAGTCGCAGATACGCAGTATTTT. The V gene is TRBV10-1, the J gene TRBJ2-3; the D call may be TRBD1 or TRBD2 (6 bases each). The V end lost 4 bases, the J end lost 4 bases, and 15 bases lay between the germline ends. Per germline, CDR1 WNHNN and CDR2 SYGVQD (reference sequence). This CDR3 spans 15 amino acids.